These 18 T cell receptor beta chains share one sample of origin, sequenced in a study of CD8+ T cells in alopecia areata. Sequencing relied on a cDNA template that was reverse transcribed from extracted RNA. The repertoire was sequenced with immunoSEQ multiplex PCR; TCRdb's copy has only in-frame clones and lacks some. The sample records about 30,000 clones, approximately 65% being singletons. Sequenced: NKG2D-high CD8+ T cells sorted from blood. The receptors here all came from a human donor with alopecia areata.

V gene TRBV28 combines with J gene TRBJ2-2, with 8 bases fitting TRBD2. In germline, CDR1 is MDHEN, CDR2 SYDVKM. The junction had 10 bases not matched to a gene; V was cut back by 6 bases and J by 1 base. The CDR3 runs 17 residues. CDR3 sequence: CASRGDSGKRNTGELFF. CDR3 nucleotide sequence: TGTGCCAGCAGGGGAGATAGCGGGAAAAGGAACACCGGGGAGCTGTTTTTT.

This clone was observed a handful of times. The rearrangement joins TRBV7-9 to TRBJ2-3; D remains ambiguous. Germline lookup yields CDR1 SEHNR and CDR2 FQNEAQ (reference sequence). With 5 bases removed from V and 1 base from J, the gap between germline ends came to 7 bases. The CDR3 extends over 13 amino acids. CDR3 bases: TGTGCCAGCAGCCCTGACGGCACAGATACGCAGTATTTT. As protein: CASSPDGTDTQYF.

Points on this clone: Additional DNA sequences in this sample encode the identical CDR3. This rearrangement joins TRBV29-1 to TRBJ1-2; tentative D call: TRBD1 (6 bases). The germline CDR1 and CDR2 sequences are SQVTM and ANQGSEA. Trimming took off 7 bases at V and 4 bases at J, with 25 bases between the two ends. The CDR3 extends over 16 amino acids. In DNA form, the CDR3 reads TGCAGCGCCCCCACCATGGGGGCAGGGGACGGCTATGGCTACACCTTC. Translated, it gives CSAPTMGAGDGYGYTF.

This clone was observed a few times. This chain links TRBV29-1 with TRBJ2-1; D tentatively fits TRBD1 or TRBD2 (5 bases each). CDR3 length: 16 residues. Trimming took 0 bases from V and 0 from J, leaving 12 bases between them. Germline CDR1 SQVTM, CDR2 ANQGSEA. The CDR3 region has the DNA TGCAGCGTTGAAGATCAGGGCGGGTACTCCTACAATGAGCAGTTCTTC. This gives the protein CSVEDQGGYSYNEQFF.

The sample holds a few counts of this clone. The chain carries TRBV27 and TRBJ2-1; 10 bases are a match to TRBD2. The length of the CDR3 is 16 residues. The V gene's germline CDR1 is MNHEY and CDR2 SMNVEV (reference sequence). J was trimmed by 2 bases and V by 4 bases; bases with no gene match: 5. Written as DNA, the CDR3 is TGTGCCAGCAGTTCCCTAGCGGGAGTCCCCTACAATGAGCAGTTCTTC. It yields the protein CASSSLAGVPYNEQFF.

The chain uses TRBV7-2 and TRBJ2-4; 12 bases fit TRBD2. The V segment lost 1 base and the J segment 5 bases; nucleotides outside the gene matches: 3. The CDR3 length is 16 residues. Germline V gives CDR1 SGHTA, CDR2 FQGNSA. The CDR3: CASSLGLAGGENIQYF. CDR3 in DNA: TGTGCCAGCAGCTTAGGTCTAGCGGGAGGGGAAAACATTCAGTACTTC.

The DNA for the CDR3 is TGTGCCAGCAGTTTATTTGGGTGGACAGGGAATCAGCCCCAGCATTTT. Translating it yields CASSLFGWTGNQPQHF. The chain carries TRBV28 and TRBJ1-5, with TRBD1 identical over 8 bases. The junction had 6 bases not matched to a gene; V was cut back by 1 base and J by 4 bases. This CDR3 is built from 16 residues. Germline V gene sequence: CDR1 MDHEN, CDR2 SYDVKM.

Concerning this clone: The junction shows a germline mismatch at one end, possibly a read error. The chain combines TRBV6-5 with TRBJ2-7; TRBD1 might be the D (7 bases). The germline gives CDR1 MNHEY, CDR2 SVGAGI. CDR3 length: 14 amino acids. CDR3 coding DNA: TGTCCCAGCAGTCCCCGGCAGGGGGGATACGAGCAGTACTTC. Its translation is CPSSPRQGGYEQYF.

V and J are TRBV11-2 and TRBJ2-3; 9 bases are a match to TRBD2. Trimming cost V 3 bases and J 2 bases; bases outside gene matches: 3. CDR1 is SGHAT, CDR2 FQNNGV, per germline. This CDR3 has 15 residues. The CDR3: CASSFSGSYTDTQYF. As DNA, the CDR3 is TGTGCCAGCAGCTTTAGCGGGAGTTACACAGATACGCAGTATTTT.

The rearrangement joins TRBV27 to TRBJ2-5; TRBD2 matches 9 bases. Germline V CDR1 and CDR2: MNHEY, SMNVEV (reference sequence). The CDR3 totals 14 residues. V lost 0 bases and J lost 6; bases outside the gene matches: 2. The CDR3 bases are TGTGCCAGCAGTTTATCTAGCGGGGGACAGACCCAGTACTTC. Encoded protein: CASSLSSGGQTQYF.

In its sample, this clone ranks as medium-sized (0.01 to 0.1%). The genes are TRBV7-9 and TRBJ2-7, with D perhaps matching TRBD1 or TRBD2 (6 bases each). CDR1 is SEHNR, CDR2 FQNEAQ, per germline (reference sequence). CDR3 length equals 13 residues. V shed 5 bases and J shed 6 bases, with 14 bases lying between them. The CDR3 region is CASSPGAVLEQYF. CDR3 nucleotide sequence: TGTGCCAGCAGCCCGGGGGCCGTGCTCGAGCAGTACTTC.

The chain has TRBV19 and TRBJ1-1; a weak D match, TRBD1 (5 bases). V shed 3 bases and J shed 4 bases, with 12 bases lying between them. CDR3 size: 14 residues. Germline CDR1 LNHDA, CDR2 SQIVND (reference sequence). The CDR3 bases are TGTGCCAGTAGTATCGGGCAGGGAGGCACTGAAGCTTTCTTT. It codes for CASSIGQGGTEAFF.

This clone qualifies as large. The J gene is TRBJ2-3, the V gene TRBV29-1; D possibly corresponds to TRBD1 (5 bases). Trimming stripped 2 bases from V and 4 bases from J, with 16 bases between. The CDR3 has 15 residues. CDR1 is SQVTM and CDR2 is ANQGSEA in the germline V gene. The CDR3 DNA is TGCAGCGTTGAAATATTGGATAGGGGTCCAGATACGCAGTATTTT. Its translation is CSVEILDRGPDTQYF.

The V call is TRBV4-1, the J call TRBJ2-1; tentatively, D is TRBD2 (6 bases). Trimming cost V 1 base and J 3 bases, with 10 bases left between them. Germline V gives CDR1 MGHRA, CDR2 YSYEKL. This CDR3 has 15 residues. The CDR3 sequence: CASSQGGNYYNEQFF. CDR3 DNA: TGCGCCAGCAGCCAAGGCGGGAATTACTACAATGAGCAGTTCTTC.

The chain links TRBV9 to TRBJ2-7, with a weak D call TRBD2 (5 bases). The V gene lost 0 bases and the J gene lost 4 bases, with 11 bases spanning the gap. The CDR3 totals 14 residues. Looked up from germline, CDR1 is SGDLS and CDR2 is YYNGEE. CDR3: CASSVGGSTYEQYF. The CDR3, as DNA: TGTGCCAGCAGCGTAGGTGGGAGTACGTACGAGCAGTACTTC. Using reference TRBV9 and TRBJ2-7 for the parts outside the CDR3, the full variable domain is DSGVTQTPKHLITATGQRVTLRCSPRSGDLSVYWYQQSLDQGLQFLIQYYNGEERAKGNILERFSAQQFPDLHSELNLSSLELGDSALYFCASSVGGSTYEQYFGPGTRLTVT.

This chain links TRBV19 with TRBJ2-7; TRBD1 matches at 12 bases. CDR1 and CDR2 (germline): LNHDA, SQIVND (reference sequence). The CDR3 consists of 16 residues. With 1 base clipped from V and 3 bases from J, the junction kept 4 bases outside the gene matches. The CDR3 region is CASSIARDRGLYEQYF. Written as DNA, the CDR3 is TGTGCCAGTAGTATAGCCCGGGACAGGGGGCTCTACGAGCAGTACTTC. Complete variable domain (other parts from reference TRBV19 and TRBJ2-7): DGGITQSPKYLFRKEGQNVTLSCEQNLNHDAMYWYRQDPGQGLRLIYYSQIVNDFQKGDIAEGYSVSREKKESFPLTVTSAQKNPTAFYLCASSIARDRGLYEQYFGPGTRLTVT.

This clone was seen a few times. The chain joins TRBV9 to TRBJ2-5; 11 bases are shared with TRBD1. Looked up from germline, CDR1 is SGDLS and CDR2 is YYNGEE. V trimming: 3 bases; J trimming: 1 base; junction bases outside the gene matches: 5. This CDR3 contains 16 residues. The CDR3 spells CASSGTDRGLQETQYF. The DNA of the CDR3 is TGTGCCAGCAGCGGAACGGACAGGGGGCTCCAAGAGACCCAGTACTTC.

V is TRBV7-9 and J is TRBJ2-3, with D possibly matching TRBD2 (5 bases). Germline CDR1 and CDR2: SEHNR and FQNEAQ (reference sequence). There are 16 residues in the CDR3. The V end was cut by 5 bases, the J end by 2 bases, with 17 bases between. The CDR3 nucleotides are TGTGCCAGCAGCCTAATAGAGGGCCGCCCCACAGATACGCAGTATTTT. Translated: CASSLIEGRPTDTQYF. Filled out from reference TRBV7-9 and TRBJ2-3, the complete variable domain reads DTGVSQNPRHKITKRGQNVTFRCDPISEHNRLYWYRQTLGQGPEFLTYFQNEAQLEKSRLLSDRFSAERPKGSFSTLEIQRTEQGDSAMYLCASSLIEGRPTDTQYFGPGTRLTVL.